This T cell receptor (beta chain) was obtained from a study of control samples from healthy donors and cancer patients. Clones were sequenced by immunoSEQ multiplex PCR, and TCRdb holds only the in-frame ones, with some missing. The sample yields some 190,000 clones, around 93% seen once. The CDR3 has 12 amino acids. V lost 10 bases to trimming and J lost 0 bases, with 8 bases between them. Germline V lookup: CDR1 MNHEY, CDR2 SVGAGI. V gene TRBV6-5 combines with J gene TRBJ2-3; tentative D call: TRBD1 (6 bases). The specimen was blood. The sequence was obtained from a man aged 30 to 45 in good health. The CDR3 loop reads CATRGSTDTQYF. The CDR3, as DNA: TGTGCCACCAGGGGTAGCACAGATACGCAGTATTTT.